The rows below give T cell receptor beta chains drawn from one sample of a study of Ad26.COV2.S vaccination and SARS-CoV-2 variants. Here immunoSEQ multiplex PCR was the method, and the copy in TCRdb shows in-frame clones only, minus some. The table includes under 600,000 clones, 80% to 90% detected once. Sequenced material: peripheral blood, taken in a trial of Ad26.COV2.S vaccine versus placebo. These receptors were obtained from a person between 18 and 59 years old who received the Ad26.COV2.S COVID-19 vaccine or a placebo. Both conserved end residues are part of each CDR3. D genes are given only for firm matches. Rows give clone size only sometimes, using once, few, many, or a class for an expanded clone.

D gene	clone size	V gene	J gene	CDR3 protein	CDR3 DNA
TRBD1	NA	TRBV29-1	TRBJ1-2	CSVSLTGTGEGYTF	TGCAGCGTCTCCCTCACCGGGACAGGGGAGGGCTACACCTTC
NA	NA	TRBV18	TRBJ2-2	CASSPQPDRTGELFF	TGTGCCAGCTCACCACAACCGGACCGCACCGGGGAGCTGTTTTTT
NA	NA	TRBV7-9	TRBJ1-2	CASSPRREGYTF	TGTGCCAGCAGCCCCCGGCGGGAAGGCTACACCTTC
NA	NA	TRBV6-5	TRBJ2-2	CASKSRTGELFF	TGTGCCAGCAAGTCTCGCACCGGGGAGCTGTTTTTT
NA	NA	TRBV19	TRBJ1-2	CASNQVGYGYTF	TGTGCCAGTAACCAGGTCGGCTATGGCTACACCTTC
NA	NA	TRBV11-2	TRBJ2-1	CASNRVAYNEQFF	TGTGCCAGCAACAGGGTGGCCTACAATGAGCAGTTCTTC
TRBD1	NA	TRBV7-9	TRBJ1-2	CATRPTGRYGYTF	TGTGCCACCCGCCCGACAGGGAGGTATGGCTACACCTTC
NA	NA	TRBV19	TRBJ1-2	CASSPGVAGYTF	TGTGCCAGTAGTCCAGGAGTGGCCGGCTACACCTTC
NA	NA	TRBV6-5	TRBJ2-2	CASRPGTTNTGELFF	TGTGCCAGCAGGCCCGGGACAACGAACACCGGGGAGCTGTTTTTT
TRBD1	NA	TRBV10-1	TRBJ2-7	CASSPGTGNYEQYF	TGCGCCAGCAGCCCCGGGACAGGGAACTACGAGCAGTACTTC
TRBD1	NA	TRBV28	TRBJ1-2	CASSFGQGYGYTF	TGTGCCAGCAGTTTTGGACAGGGTTATGGCTACACCTTC
NA	NA	TRBV7-6	TRBJ2-6	CASSRPRGGVSGANVLTF	TGTGCCAGCAGCCGCCCCAGGGGGGGTGTCTCTGGGGCCAACGTCCTGACTTTC
TRBD1	few	TRBV6-4	TRBJ1-5	CASSPTGTSNQPQHF	TGTGCCAGCAGCCCGACAGGGACCAGCAATCAGCCCCAGCATTTT
TRBD1	NA	TRBV6-6	TRBJ2-3	CASSSSGTGTDTQYF	TGTGCCAGCAGCTCATCCGGGACAGGCACAGATACGCAGTATTTT
NA	NA	TRBV5-1	TRBJ2-2	CASSLMGGASTGELFF	TGCGCCAGCAGCTTGATGGGGGGCGCGTCGACCGGGGAGCTGTTTTTT